This TCR beta chain was sequenced for a study of T-cell reconstitution after alpha-beta-depleted transplantation in children. This clonotype came up a few times. Looked up from germline, CDR1 is SGHRS and CDR2 is YFSETQ. The CDR3 is 16 amino acids. With 3 bases clipped from V and 3 bases from J, the junction kept 8 bases outside the gene matches. Unique molecular identifiers were incorporated into the prepared TCRbeta library. MiXCR, run by TCRdb on the PCR reads, gives a single entry per CDR3 protein. This table has approximately 520,000 distinct CDR3 sequences, about 31% appearing once. The sequence was collected from a human donor who donated a stem cell graft to a child with aplastic anemia. The sequenced sample was PBMCs from the stem cell graft donor, obtained from the stem cell graft. The chain is built from TRBV5-1 and TRBJ2-1, with 8 bases that match TRBD2. The CDR3 protein is CASSYGGGQGYNEQFF. In nucleotides, the CDR3 is TGCGCCAGCAGCTACGGCGGGGGGCAAGGCTACAATGAGCAGTTCTTC.